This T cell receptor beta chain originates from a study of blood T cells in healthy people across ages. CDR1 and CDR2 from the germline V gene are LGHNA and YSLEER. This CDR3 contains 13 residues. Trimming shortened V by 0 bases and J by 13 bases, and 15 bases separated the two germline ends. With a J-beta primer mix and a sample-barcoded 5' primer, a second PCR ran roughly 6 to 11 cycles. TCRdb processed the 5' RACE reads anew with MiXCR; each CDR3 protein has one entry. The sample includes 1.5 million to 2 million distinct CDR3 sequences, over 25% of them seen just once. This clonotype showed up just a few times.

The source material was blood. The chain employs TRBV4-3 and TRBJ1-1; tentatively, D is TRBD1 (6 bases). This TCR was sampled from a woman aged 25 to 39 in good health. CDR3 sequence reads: CASSQDLWDMGFF. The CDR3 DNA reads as TGCGCCAGCAGCCAAGATTTATGGGACATGGGTTTCTTT.